This is a list of T cell receptor beta chains from one sample in a study of shared clonotypes between healthy human individuals. The data were produced by immunoSEQ multiplex PCR, yet TCRdb's version contains in-frame clones alone and is incomplete. The sample has about 550,000 clones, roughly 96% seen once. Source material: naive CD8+ T cells sorted from blood. The source of these receptors is a woman between 25 and 40 years old in good health. Each CDR3 is given with its conserved first and last residue. A D gene is named only where the DNA matches it firmly. Only some rows state a clone size, as once, few, many or a class for expanded clones.

TRBJ1-4 . . TRBV6-5 CASSYRRKASGEKLFF TGTGCCAGCAGTTACAGGAGAAAGGCGTCGGGGGAAAAACTGTTTTTT
TRBJ1-2 TRBD1 . TRBV28 CASRIRGPLYGYTF TGTGCCAGCAGAATCAGGGGGCCCCTCTATGGCTACACCTTC
TRBJ2-2 . . TRBV29-1 CSVEGTENTGELFF TGCAGCGTTGAAGGGACAGAAAACACCGGGGAGCTGTTTTTT
TRBJ1-2 . . TRBV21-1 CASSKLGLGQNYGYTF TGTGCCAGCAGCAAGTTGGGCCTAGGGCAGAACTATGGCTACACCTTC
TRBJ2-7 . . TRBV27 CASSLGSPNEQYF TGTGCCAGCAGTCTAGGTTCCCCAAACGAGCAGTACTTC
TRBJ2-5 TRBD1 . TRBV29-1 CSSRDSQETQYF TGCAGCAGCCGGGACAGCCAAGAGACCCAGTACTTC
TRBJ2-7 . . TRBV21-1 CASSLQRERYF TGTGCCAGCTCTCTTCAGCGGGAGAGGTACTTC
TRBJ2-1 . . TRBV14 CASSQGGTDEQFF TGTGCCAGCAGCCAAGGAGGAACCGATGAGCAGTTCTTC
TRBJ2-7 . . TRBV23-1 CASSQRKTPRARYF TGCGCCAGCAGTCAAAGGAAAACTCCCCGGGCCCGGTACTTC
TRBJ2-7 . . TRBV5-1 CASSPIYGYEQYF TGCGCCAGCAGCCCAATTTACGGCTACGAGCAGTACTTC
TRBJ1-1 TRBD1 . TRBV11-2 CASSVGQGWTEAFF TGTGCCAGCAGCGTCGGACAGGGGTGGACTGAAGCTTTCTTT
TRBJ2-7 . once TRBV7-2 CASSLGGGYPYEQYF TGTGCCAGCAGCTTAGGGGGGGGCTATCCCTACGAGCAGTACTTC
TRBJ2-7 . few TRBV10-1 CASSESVAGNEQYF TGCGCCAGCAGTGAGTCGGTCGCCGGGAACGAGCAGTACTTC
TRBJ2-1 TRBD2 . TRBV5-1 CASSLSSGSYNEQFF TGCGCCAGCAGCTTGTCTAGCGGGAGTTACAATGAGCAGTTCTTC
TRBJ1-2 . . TRBV28 CASNVGRGGGYTF TGTGCCAGCAATGTCGGGAGGGGCGGTGGCTACACCTTC
TRBJ2-3 TRBD2 . TRBV30 CACQAEGGNSDTQYF TGTGCCTGTCAAGCCGAGGGAGGGAATTCAGATACGCAGTATTTT
TRBJ2-7 TRBD1 . TRBV27 CASGTGVGYEQYF TGTGCCAGCGGAACAGGGGTCGGATACGAGCAGTACTTC
TRBJ2-2 . . TRBV28 CASSFADTGELFF TGTGCCAGCAGTTTTGCCGACACCGGGGAGCTGTTTTTT
TRBJ2-7 . . TRBV6-5 CASTRTGTDFYEQYF TGTGCCAGCACCCGAACCGGGACGGACTTCTACGAGCAGTACTTC
TRBJ2-1 TRBD2 . TRBV27 CASSLSQPSGYNEQFF TGTGCCAGCAGTTTATCACAGCCTAGCGGGTACAATGAGCAGTTCTTC
TRBJ1-3 . . TRBV19 CASSTQDSSGNTIYF TGTGCCAGTAGTACCCAGGACAGCTCTGGAAACACCATATATTTT
TRBJ1-3 . . TRBV5-1 CASSLDGTSGNTIYF TGCGCCAGCAGCTTAGACGGTACATCTGGAAACACCATATATTTT
TRBJ1-1 . . TRBV5-6 CASSSYLQGVFF TGTGCCAGCAGCTCCTATTTACAGGGTGTGTTTTTT
TRBJ2-2 . . TRBV6-1 CASSDTPGSNTGELFF TGTGCCAGCAGTGATACCCCGGGGTCGAACACCGGGGAGCTGTTTTTT
TRBJ2-7 TRBD1 . TRBV7-9 CASSFPGQGAEQYF TGTGCCAGCAGCTTCCCGGGACAGGGTGCCGAGCAGTACTTC
TRBJ1-2 . . TRBV29-1 CSVPGAGIGTSYGYTF TGCAGCGTCCCTGGCGCGGGGATCGGGACGTCCTATGGCTACACCTTC
TRBJ2-3 TRBD2 . TRBV27 CASRLAGGPDTQYF TGTGCCAGCAGATTAGCGGGAGGGCCAGATACGCAGTATTTT
TRBJ2-5 TRBD1 . TRBV28 CASSPNYGQAIQETQYF TGTGCCAGCAGTCCTAACTACGGACAGGCCATACAAGAGACCCAGTACTTC
TRBJ2-1 TRBD2 . TRBV7-9 CASSLTAGSAVDEQFF TGTGCCAGCAGCTTGACAGCGGGAAGCGCTGTGGATGAGCAGTTCTTC
TRBJ2-2 TRBD2 . TRBV7-8 CASSTRLAGEGNTGELFF TGTGCCAGCAGCACCCGGTTAGCGGGAGAGGGGAACACCGGGGAGCTGTTTTTT
TRBJ1-5 TRBD1 . TRBV27 CASGQGTGGRQPQHF TGTGCCAGCGGCCAGGGGACAGGGGGCCGTCAGCCCCAGCATTTT
TRBJ2-3 . . TRBV19 CASNGGLGYTDTQYF TGTGCCAGTAATGGGGGCCTCGGGTACACAGATACGCAGTATTTT
TRBJ2-7 . . TRBV11-2 CASSLFGGGEEQYF TGTGCCAGCAGCCTCTTCGGAGGGGGCGAAGAGCAGTACTTC
TRBJ2-2 . . TRBV2 CASSPGLWTGELFF TGTGCCAGCAGTCCAGGGCTGTGGACCGGGGAGCTGTTTTTT
TRBJ2-1 . . TRBV2 CASSEGLSPSYNEQFF TGTGCCAGCAGTGAAGGACTGTCCCCATCCTACAATGAGCAGTTCTTC
TRBJ1-3 . . TRBV28 CASSFSGNTIYF TGTGCCAGCAGTTTCTCTGGAAACACCATATATTTT
TRBJ2-6 TRBD2 . TRBV28 CASSLSWALAEGANVLTF TGTGCCAGCAGTTTATCCTGGGCCCTAGCGGAGGGGGCCAACGTCCTGACTTTC
TRBJ2-7 TRBD2 . TRBV6-1 CASRVSGSGYEQYF TGTGCCAGCAGAGTCAGCGGGAGTGGATACGAGCAGTACTTC
TRBJ1-1 . . TRBV29-1 CSAVGGIGTEAFF TGCAGCGCCGTGGGAGGGATAGGCACTGAAGCTTTCTTT
TRBJ1-1 . . TRBV7-9 CATQDTTEAFF TGTGCCACCCAGGACACCACTGAAGCTTTCTTT
TRBJ1-1 . . TRBV19 CASSKKMNTEAFF TGTGCCAGTAGTAAAAAGATGAACACTGAAGCTTTCTTT
TRBJ1-4 . . TRBV2 CASRLEGLTNEKLFF TGTGCCAGCAGGCTAGAGGGGCTGACTAATGAAAAACTGTTTTTT
TRBJ1-1 . . TRBV5-4 CASSSDRPEAFF TGTGCCAGCAGCTCCGACAGGCCTGAAGCTTTCTTT
TRBJ1-5 . . TRBV19 CASSIVGAYSNQPQHF TGTGCCAGTAGTATTGTGGGGGCCTATAGCAATCAGCCCCAGCATTTT
TRBJ2-1 . . TRBV9 CASSVEGTNYNEQFF TGTGCCAGCAGCGTAGAAGGGACCAACTACAATGAGCAGTTCTTC
TRBJ2-7 . . TRBV10-1 CASSESSGVYEQYF TGCGCCAGCAGTGAGTCGTCAGGGGTTTACGAGCAGTACTTC
TRBJ2-7 TRBD1 . TRBV6-5 CASSPRDSTYEQYF TGTGCCAGCAGTCCCCGGGACAGTACCTACGAGCAGTACTTC
TRBJ2-5 TRBD2 . TRBV11-2 CASSQWTSGQETQYF TGTGCCAGCAGCCAATGGACTAGCGGCCAAGAGACCCAGTACTTC
TRBJ2-7 . . TRBV28 CASCPFLLGAVEQYF TGTGCCAGCTGCCCCTTTCTCTTGGGGGCTGTTGAGCAGTACTTC
TRBJ2-1 TRBD2 . TRBV4-2 CASSQEETWGLAGASSYNEQFF TGTGCCAGCAGCCAAGAAGAGACTTGGGGGCTAGCGGGAGCCAGCTCCTACAATGAGCAGTTCTTC
TRBJ2-7 TRBD2 . TRBV11-2 CASSLEPSGFYEQYF TGTGCCAGCAGCTTAGAGCCTAGCGGTTTTTACGAGCAGTACTTC
TRBJ2-7 . . TRBV27 CASSWAGIGYEQYF TGTGCCAGCAGTTGGGCGGGTATAGGCTACGAGCAGTACTTC
TRBJ2-1 TRBD2 . TRBV6-1 CASSEISGSRYEQFF TGTGCCAGCAGTGAGATTAGCGGGAGTAGGTATGAGCAGTTCTTC
TRBJ1-1 TRBD1 . TRBV5-6 CASSSDREGNTEAFF TGTGCCAGCAGCTCCGACAGGGAGGGGAACACTGAAGCTTTCTTT